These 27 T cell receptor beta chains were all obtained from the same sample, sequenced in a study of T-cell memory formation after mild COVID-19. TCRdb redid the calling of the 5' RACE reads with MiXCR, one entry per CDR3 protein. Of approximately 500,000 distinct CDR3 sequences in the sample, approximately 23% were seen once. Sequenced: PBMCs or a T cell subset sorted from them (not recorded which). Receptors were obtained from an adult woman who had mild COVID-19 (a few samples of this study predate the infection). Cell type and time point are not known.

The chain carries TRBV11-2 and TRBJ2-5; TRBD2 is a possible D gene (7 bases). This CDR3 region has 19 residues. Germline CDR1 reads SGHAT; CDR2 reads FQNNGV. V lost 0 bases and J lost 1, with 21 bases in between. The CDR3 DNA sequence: TGTGCCAGCAGCTTAGATACGGCCGGGGGGCGACCTATCCAAGAGACCCAGTACTTC. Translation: CASSLDTAGGRPIQETQYF.

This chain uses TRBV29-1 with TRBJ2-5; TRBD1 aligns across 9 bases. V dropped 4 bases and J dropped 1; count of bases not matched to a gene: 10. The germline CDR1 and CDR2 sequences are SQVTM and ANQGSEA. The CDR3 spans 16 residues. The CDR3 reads CSVGRNRGPLQETQYF. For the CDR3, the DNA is TGCAGCGTTGGGCGGAACAGGGGGCCACTCCAAGAGACCCAGTACTTC.

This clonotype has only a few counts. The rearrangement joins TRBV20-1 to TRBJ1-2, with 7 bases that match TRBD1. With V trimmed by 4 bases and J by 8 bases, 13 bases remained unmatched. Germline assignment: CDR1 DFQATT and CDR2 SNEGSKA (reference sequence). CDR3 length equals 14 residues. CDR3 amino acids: CSANLMTGTGGYTF. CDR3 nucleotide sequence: TGCAGTGCTAACCTTATGACAGGGACTGGCGGCTACACCTTC.

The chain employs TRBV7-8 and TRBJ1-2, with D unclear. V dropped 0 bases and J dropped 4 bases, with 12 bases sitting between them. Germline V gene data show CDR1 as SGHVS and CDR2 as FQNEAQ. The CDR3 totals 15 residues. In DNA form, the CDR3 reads TGTGCCAGCAGCTTAGCGCGGGATGCACTCTATGGCTACACCTTC. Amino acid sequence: CASSLARDALYGYTF. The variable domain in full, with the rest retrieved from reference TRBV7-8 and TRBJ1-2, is GAGVSQSPRYKVAKRGQDVALRCDPISGHVSLFWYQQALGQGPEFLTYFQNEAQLDKSGLPSDRFFAERPEGSVSTLKIQRTQQEDSAVYLCASSLARDALYGYTFGSGTRLTVV.

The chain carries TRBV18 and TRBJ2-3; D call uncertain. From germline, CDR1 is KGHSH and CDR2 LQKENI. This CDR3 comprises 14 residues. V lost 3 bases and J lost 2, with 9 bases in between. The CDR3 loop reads CASSPAADTDTQYF. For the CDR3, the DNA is TGTGCCAGCTCACCTGCGGCCGACACAGATACGCAGTATTTT.

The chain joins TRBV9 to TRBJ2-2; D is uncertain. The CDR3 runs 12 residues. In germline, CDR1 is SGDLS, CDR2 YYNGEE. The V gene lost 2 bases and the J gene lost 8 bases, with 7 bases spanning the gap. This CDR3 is CASSVNPGELFF. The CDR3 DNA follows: TGTGCCAGCAGCGTCAATCCAGGGGAGCTGTTTTTT.

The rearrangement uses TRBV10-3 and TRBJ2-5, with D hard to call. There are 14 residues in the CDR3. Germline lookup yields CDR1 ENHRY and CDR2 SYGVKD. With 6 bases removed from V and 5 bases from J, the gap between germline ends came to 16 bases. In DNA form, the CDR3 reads TGTGCCATCAGACCCGGCCCAGGCCGGGAGACCCAGTACTTC. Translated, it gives CAIRPGPGRETQYF.

The CDR3 is CSARALAGSTDTQYF. DNA of the CDR3: TGCAGTGCTAGAGCGTTAGCGGGAAGCACAGATACGCAGTATTTT. The chain recombines TRBV20-1 with TRBJ2-3, with 8 bases identical to TRBD2. Germline lookup yields CDR1 DFQATT and CDR2 SNEGSKA (reference sequence). CDR3 length: 15 amino acids. V dropped 1 base and J dropped 0; count of bases not matched to a gene: 3.

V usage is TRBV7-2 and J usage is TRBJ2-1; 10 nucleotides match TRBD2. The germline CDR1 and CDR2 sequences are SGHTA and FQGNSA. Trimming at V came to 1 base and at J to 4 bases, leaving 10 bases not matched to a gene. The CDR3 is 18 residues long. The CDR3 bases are TGTGCCAGCAGCTTAGTCGGCCAGCGGGGGGGCCTATACAATGAGCAGTTCTTC. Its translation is CASSLVGQRGGLYNEQFF.

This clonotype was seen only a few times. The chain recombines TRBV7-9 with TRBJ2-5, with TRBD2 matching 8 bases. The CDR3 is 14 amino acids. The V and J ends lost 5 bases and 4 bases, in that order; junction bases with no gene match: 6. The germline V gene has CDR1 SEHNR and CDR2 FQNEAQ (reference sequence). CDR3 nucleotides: TGTGCCAGCAGCCTCGGACTAGCTGCAGAGACCCAGTACTTC. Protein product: CASSLGLAAETQYF. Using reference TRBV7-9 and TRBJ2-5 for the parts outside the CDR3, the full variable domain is DTGVSQNPRHKITKRGQNVTFRCDPISEHNRLYWYRQTLGQGPEFLTYFQNEAQLEKSRLLSDRFSAERPKGSFSTLEIQRTEQGDSAMYLCASSLGLAAETQYFGPGTRLLVL.

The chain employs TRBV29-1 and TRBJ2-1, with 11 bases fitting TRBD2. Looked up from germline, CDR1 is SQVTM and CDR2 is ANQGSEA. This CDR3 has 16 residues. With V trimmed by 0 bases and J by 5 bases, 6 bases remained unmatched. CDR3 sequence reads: CSVEEEGLAVNNEQFF. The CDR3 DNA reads TGCAGCGTTGAAGAGGAGGGACTAGCGGTTAACAATGAGCAGTTCTTC.

In DNA, the CDR3 is TGTGCCAGCAGCTTCCCCCGGGGGCCAGTGAAACAGAGGGGCCCTCAAGAGACCCAGTACTTC. It codes for CASSFPRGPVKQRGPQETQYF. The J gene is TRBJ2-5, the V gene TRBV7-6; D is possibly TRBD1 or TRBD2 (6 bases each). CDR3 size: 21 residues. Trimming pared 3 bases from V and 2 bases from J, leaving 31 bases between. Germline V lookup: CDR1 SGHVS, CDR2 FNYEAQ.

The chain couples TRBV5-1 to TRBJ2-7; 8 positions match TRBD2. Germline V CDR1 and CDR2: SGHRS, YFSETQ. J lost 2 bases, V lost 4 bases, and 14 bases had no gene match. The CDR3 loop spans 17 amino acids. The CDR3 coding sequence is TGCGCCAGCAGCGGACTAGCAGGTACTTTGCAAGCCTACGAGCAGTACTTC. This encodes CASSGLAGTLQAYEQYF.

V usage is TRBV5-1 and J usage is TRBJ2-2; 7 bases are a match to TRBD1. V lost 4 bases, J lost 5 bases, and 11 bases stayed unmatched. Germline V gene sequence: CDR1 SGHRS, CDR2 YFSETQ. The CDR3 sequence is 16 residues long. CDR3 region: CASSPQTGIRTGELFF. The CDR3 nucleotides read TGCGCCAGCAGCCCTCAGACAGGGATCCGTACCGGGGAGCTGTTTTTT.

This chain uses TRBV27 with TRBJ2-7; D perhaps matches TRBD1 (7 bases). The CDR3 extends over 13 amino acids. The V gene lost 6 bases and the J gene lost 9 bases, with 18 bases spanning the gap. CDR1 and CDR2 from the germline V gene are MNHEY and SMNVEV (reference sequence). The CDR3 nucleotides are TGTGCCAGCAGCCCTATAGACAGGGACTGGCAGTACTTC. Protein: CASSPIDRDWQYF.

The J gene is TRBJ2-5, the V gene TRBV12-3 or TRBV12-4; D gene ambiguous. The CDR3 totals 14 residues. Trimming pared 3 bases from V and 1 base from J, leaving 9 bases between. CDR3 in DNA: TGTGCCAGCAGTTTTGACGGACCCCAAGAGACCCAGTACTTC. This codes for CASSFDGPQETQYF.

CDR3 coding DNA: TGTGCCAGCAGTTCCATCACAAGGGGAAGAGTCTATGGCTACACCTTC. Protein product: CASSSITRGRVYGYTF. The V gene is TRBV6-5, the J gene TRBJ1-2, with D maybe TRBD1 (5 bases). V was cut by 4 bases and J by 4 bases, with 19 bases left in between. CDR3 size: 16 residues. Germline lookup yields CDR1 MNHEY and CDR2 SVGAGI.

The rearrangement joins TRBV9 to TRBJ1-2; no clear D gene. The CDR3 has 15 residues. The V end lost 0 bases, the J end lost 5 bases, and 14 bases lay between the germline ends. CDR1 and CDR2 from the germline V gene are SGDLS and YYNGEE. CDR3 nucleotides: TGTGCCAGCAGCGTAGCAGAAGGGTTTAATTATGGCTACACCTTC. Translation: CASSVAEGFNYGYTF. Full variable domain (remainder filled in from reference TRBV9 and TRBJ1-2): DSGVTQTPKHLITATGQRVTLRCSPRSGDLSVYWYQQSLDQGLQFLIQYYNGEERAKGNILERFSAQQFPDLHSELNLSSLELGDSALYFCASSVAEGFNYGYTFGSGTRLTVV.

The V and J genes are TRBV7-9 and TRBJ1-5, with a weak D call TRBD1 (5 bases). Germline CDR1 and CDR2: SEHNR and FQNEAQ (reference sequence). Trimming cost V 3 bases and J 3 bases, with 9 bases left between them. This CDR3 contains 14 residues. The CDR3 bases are TGTGCCAGCAGCTTCCAGGGAAACAATCAGCCCCAGCATTTT. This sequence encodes CASSFQGNNQPQHF.

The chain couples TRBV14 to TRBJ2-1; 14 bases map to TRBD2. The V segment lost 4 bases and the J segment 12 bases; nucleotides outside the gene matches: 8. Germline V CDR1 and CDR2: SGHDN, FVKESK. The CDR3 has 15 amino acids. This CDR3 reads CASSPGLAGGLRQFF. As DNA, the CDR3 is TGTGCCAGCAGCCCAGGACTAGCGGGGGGCCTCAGGCAGTTCTTC.

The CDR3 reads CSVDRRYTEAFF. The DNA of the CDR3 is TGCAGCGTTGATCGCCGTTATACTGAAGCTTTCTTT. The chain carries TRBV29-1 and TRBJ1-1, with D unclear. CDR1 SQVTM and CDR2 ANQGSEA come from the germline V gene. Trimming removed 3 bases at V and 5 bases at J, with 10 bases between. The CDR3 contains 12 residues. Complete variable domain (other parts from reference TRBV29-1 and TRBJ1-1): SAVISQKPSRDICQRGTSLTIQCQVDSQVTMMFWYRQQPGQSLTLIATANQGSEATYESGFVIDKFPISRPNLTFSTLTVSNMSPEDSSIYLCSVDRRYTEAFFGQGTRLTVV.

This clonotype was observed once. The CDR3 nucleotides read TGTGCCAGCAGAGTTCCGGGACAGGGGGTCTCTGGGGCCAACGTCCTGACTTTC. Protein sequence: CASRVPGQGVSGANVLTF. This chain links TRBV12-3 or TRBV12-4 with TRBJ2-6; the match to TRBD1 covers 11 bases. The CDR3 is made up of 18 amino acids. V was clipped by 6 bases and J by 0 bases; unmatched bases: 7.

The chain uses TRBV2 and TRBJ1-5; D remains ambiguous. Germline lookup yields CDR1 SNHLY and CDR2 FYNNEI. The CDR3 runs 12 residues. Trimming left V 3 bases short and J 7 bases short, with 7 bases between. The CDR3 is CASSDQQQPQHF. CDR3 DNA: TGTGCCAGCAGTGATCAGCAACAGCCCCAGCATTTT.

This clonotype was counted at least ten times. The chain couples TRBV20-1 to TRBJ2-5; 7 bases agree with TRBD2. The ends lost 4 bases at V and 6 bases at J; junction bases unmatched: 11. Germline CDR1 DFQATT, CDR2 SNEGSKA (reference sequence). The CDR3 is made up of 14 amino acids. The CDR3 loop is CSATDLAVMKTQYF. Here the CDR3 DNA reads TGCAGTGCTACCGATCTAGCGGTCATGAAGACCCAGTACTTC.

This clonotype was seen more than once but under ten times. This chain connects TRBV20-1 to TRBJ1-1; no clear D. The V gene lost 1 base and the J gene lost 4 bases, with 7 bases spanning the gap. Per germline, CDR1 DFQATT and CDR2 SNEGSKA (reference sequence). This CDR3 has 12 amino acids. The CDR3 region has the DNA TGCAGTGCTAGAGGGGGAAGCACTGAAGCTTTCTTT. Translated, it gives CSARGGSTEAFF.

The CDR3 loop reads CASSSTGTDEQFF. DNA for the CDR3: TGTGCCAGCAGCTCTACAGGGACGGATGAGCAGTTCTTC. The chain links TRBV7-3 to TRBJ2-1; D may be TRBD1 (6 bases). Trimming removed 4 bases at V and 8 bases at J, with 12 bases between. The germline CDR1 and CDR2 sequences are SGHTA and FQGTGA. The CDR3 is 13 residues long.

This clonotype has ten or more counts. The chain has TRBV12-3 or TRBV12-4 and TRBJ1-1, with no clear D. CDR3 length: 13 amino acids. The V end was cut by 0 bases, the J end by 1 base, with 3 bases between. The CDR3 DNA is TGTGCCAGCAGTTTAGCATCGAACACTGAAGCTTTCTTT. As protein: CASSLASNTEAFF.